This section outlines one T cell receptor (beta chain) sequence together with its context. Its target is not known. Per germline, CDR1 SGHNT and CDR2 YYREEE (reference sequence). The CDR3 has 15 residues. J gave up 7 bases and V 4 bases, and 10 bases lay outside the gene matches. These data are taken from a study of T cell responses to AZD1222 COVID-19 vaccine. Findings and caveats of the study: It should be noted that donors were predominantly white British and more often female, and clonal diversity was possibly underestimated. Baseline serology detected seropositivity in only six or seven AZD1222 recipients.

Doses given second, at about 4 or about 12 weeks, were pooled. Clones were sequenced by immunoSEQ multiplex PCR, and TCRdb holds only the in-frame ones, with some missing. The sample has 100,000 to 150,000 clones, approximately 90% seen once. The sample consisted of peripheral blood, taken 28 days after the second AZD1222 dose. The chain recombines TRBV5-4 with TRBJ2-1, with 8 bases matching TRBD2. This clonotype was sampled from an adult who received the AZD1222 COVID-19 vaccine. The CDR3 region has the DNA TGTGCCAGCAGCGTTAGCGGGATCTATGGGAATGAGCAGTTCTTC. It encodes CASSVSGIYGNEQFF.